This record looks at one T cell receptor (beta chain) sequence and its context. The antigen remains unidentified. Produced via immunoSEQ multiplex PCR; TCRdb's table is partial and in-frame only. The sample has 30,000 to 40,000 clones; around 80% are singletons. The CDR3 runs 13 residues. Between the trimmed V and J ends, which lost 4 bases and 7 bases, there was a span of 12 bases. Per germline, CDR1 SEHNR and CDR2 FQNEAQ (reference sequence). This sample stems from a study of PD-L1 blockade in urothelial cancer. About the research overall: Researchers looked at the blood 3 weeks (second dose) and 6 weeks after treatment began.

Points from the study as a whole: A below-median TCR clonality in blood before treatment predicted better survival.

The specimen was PBMCs, collected around atezolizumab (anti-PD-L1) treatment. The chain couples TRBV7-9 to TRBJ2-3; D is perhaps TRBD2 (6 bases). The source of this sequence is a man aged 55 to 70 with urothelial cancer. CDR3 residues: CASSSGLGNTQYF. As DNA, the CDR3 is TGTGCCAGCAGCTCGGGACTGGGGAATACGCAGTATTTT.